This is a list of T cell receptor beta chains from one sample in a study of T cells after somatic rescue of genetic block. Profiled with immunoSEQ multiplex PCR; TCRdb holds only in-frame clones, not every one. The table has about 120,000 clones, around nine tenths seen once; the top ten hold roughly 1.5%. Source material: peripheral blood mononuclear cells (PBMCs). The receptors here all came from a woman between 18 and 29 years old. Both conserved end residues are part of each CDR3. Fields, in order: V gene, J gene, CDR3 protein.

>TRBV18|TRBJ2-5
CASSLKGLAGGMETQYF
>TRBV6-1|TRBJ1-3
CASSEDRTIGVPIYF
>TRBV1|TRBJ2-3
CTSSQDLPEGAPQYF
>TRBV2|TRBJ2-1
CASSPGTTQQFF
>TRBV5-4|TRBJ2-6
CASSLARASGANVLTF
>TRBV7-6|TRBJ2-1
CASSLDRATSNEQFF
>TRBV29-1|TRBJ2-5
CSVGTSGGTETQYF
>TRBV5-4|TRBJ2-7
CASSVGTSGSYEQYF
>TRBV7-9|TRBJ1-2
CASSATAGNGYTF
>TRBV27|TRBJ2-5
CASSSRPRPQGETQYF
>TRBV7-9|TRBJ2-5
CASSWTSGGLRQETQYF
>TRBV7-2|TRBJ1-3
CASSPRAGITGNTIYF
>TRBV6-6|TRBJ1-1
CASSSREGGTFF
>TRBV7-8|TRBJ2-3
CASSHAGLDTQYF
>TRBV5-4|TRBJ1-4
CASSPDRAMDEKLFF
>TRBV7-2|TRBJ2-5
CASSLHRGGETQYF
>TRBV25-1|TRBJ2-7
CASSESPGGLQYF
>TRBV11-2|TRBJ2-2
CASSPLTSGVSGELFF
>TRBV9|TRBJ2-7
CASSVGGESYEQYF
>TRBV10-3|TRBJ1-1
CAISLSLGTEAFF
>TRBV27|TRBJ1-1
CASSRGLNTEAFF
>TRBV2|TRBJ1-1
CASSGQGAQTEAFF
>TRBV11-2|TRBJ1-4
CASSLGDTSTNEKLFF
>TRBV7-2|TRBJ2-7
CASSLVPGTGSYEQYF
>TRBV18|TRBJ1-2
CASSPGQGLNYGYTF
>TRBV28|TRBJ1-2
CASSSPVGGRGYTF
>TRBV5-1|TRBJ2-5
CASSLAPSGALSFQETQYF
>TRBV28|TRBJ1-5
CASSPPLGGSQPQHF
>TRBV6-1|TRBJ1-5
CASSEGHRAGQPQHF
>TRBV4-1|TRBJ1-1
CASSQDSEKAPGAEAFF
>TRBV29-1|TRBJ1-1
CSAKMVGQGDAFF